A selection of T cell receptor beta chains follows, all from one sample in a study of human T cells and chemical hapten exposure. TCRdb called the RACE reads again in MiXCR, with one record for every CDR3 protein. This table holds 35,000 to 50,000 distinct CDR3 sequences, 3% to 4% found once. Sequencing was performed on whole blood. The origin of the receptors is a human donor in good health. Some clones in this sample may be carry-over from other donors' samples. CDR3s include the opening cysteine and the closing phenylalanine or tryptophan. Fields, in order: clone size, J gene, D gene, V gene, CDR3 protein, CDR3 DNA. A D gene is named only where the DNA matches it firmly. Size is stated for part of the rows, as once, few or many counts, or as a class when the clone is expanded.

abundance: many; j_gene: TRBJ2-1; d_gene: .; v_gene: TRBV12-3/TRBV12-4; CDR3aa: CASSIAAEQFF; CDR3nt: TGTGCCAGCAGCATAGCGGCTGAGCAGTTCTTC
abundance: many; j_gene: TRBJ2-7; d_gene: .; v_gene: TRBV5-4; CDR3aa: CASSLHGYEQYF; CDR3nt: TGTGCCAGCAGCTTGCACGGATACGAGCAGTACTTC
abundance: many; j_gene: TRBJ2-7; d_gene: .; v_gene: TRBV11-2; CDR3aa: CASSLDGLANYEQYF; CDR3nt: TGTGCCAGCAGCTTAGATGGGCTAGCGAACTACGAGCAGTACTTC
abundance: many; j_gene: TRBJ2-1; d_gene: TRBD2; v_gene: TRBV6-5; CDR3aa: CASSYSLSLAGRYNEQFF; CDR3nt: TGTGCCAGCAGTTACTCTCTGTCCCTAGCGGGACGCTACAATGAGCAGTTCTTC
abundance: many; j_gene: TRBJ2-1; d_gene: .; v_gene: TRBV28; CDR3aa: CASSTHGGRLDEQFF; CDR3nt: TGTGCCAGCAGCACTCACGGGGGGCGCCTGGATGAGCAGTTCTTC
abundance: many; j_gene: TRBJ1-2; d_gene: .; v_gene: TRBV29-1; CDR3aa: CSVEERKAANYGYTF; CDR3nt: TGCAGCGTTGAAGAAAGAAAAGCGGCTAACTATGGCTACACCTTC
abundance: many; j_gene: TRBJ2-1; d_gene: .; v_gene: TRBV28; CDR3aa: CATTLSGEQFF; CDR3nt: TGTGCCACCACTCTATCAGGGGAGCAGTTCTTC
abundance: many; j_gene: TRBJ2-7; d_gene: .; v_gene: TRBV28; CDR3aa: CASKTSVLYEQYF; CDR3nt: TGTGCCAGCAAAACGTCGGTCCTATACGAGCAGTACTTC
abundance: .; j_gene: TRBJ1-3; d_gene: .; v_gene: TRBV27; CDR3aa: CASSLSGGAFSGNTIYF; CDR3nt: TGTGCCAGCAGTTTATCCGGTGGGGCCTTCTCTGGAAACACCATATATTTT
abundance: .; j_gene: TRBJ2-7; d_gene: .; v_gene: TRBV30; CDR3aa: CAWSGATGWIRAYEQYF; CDR3nt: TGTGCCTGGAGTGGTGCTACAGGTTGGATCCGGGCCTACGAGCAGTACTTC
abundance: many; j_gene: TRBJ1-5; d_gene: .; v_gene: TRBV30; CDR3aa: CAWGTASNQPQHF; CDR3nt: TGTGCCTGGGGGACGGCTAGCAATCAGCCCCAGCATTTT
abundance: many; j_gene: TRBJ2-1; d_gene: TRBD2; v_gene: TRBV4-1; CDR3aa: CASSRLLAGGPNEQFF; CDR3nt: TGCGCCAGCAGCCGATTACTAGCGGGAGGGCCGAATGAGCAGTTCTTC
abundance: few; j_gene: TRBJ1-2; d_gene: .; v_gene: TRBV29-1; CDR3aa: CSVEYRVPNYGYTF; CDR3nt: TGCAGCGTTGAGTACAGGGTACCCAACTATGGCTACACCTTC
abundance: medium-sized; j_gene: TRBJ2-2; d_gene: TRBD2; v_gene: TRBV29-1; CDR3aa: CSVSTSGRPGAGELFF; CDR3nt: TGCAGCGTTTCGACTAGCGGGAGGCCGGGAGCCGGGGAGCTGTTTTTT
abundance: many; j_gene: TRBJ1-4; d_gene: .; v_gene: TRBV10-3; CDR3aa: CAISERREKLFF; CDR3nt: TGTGCCATCAGTGAGCGTCGGGAAAAACTGTTTTTT
abundance: .; j_gene: TRBJ2-3; d_gene: TRBD1; v_gene: TRBV25-1; CDR3aa: CASSEYTGALADTQYF; CDR3nt: TGTGCCAGCAGTGAATACACAGGGGCGCTCGCAGATACGCAGTATTTT
abundance: many; j_gene: TRBJ2-5; d_gene: TRBD2; v_gene: TRBV28; CDR3aa: CASSLGLAGQETQYF; CDR3nt: TGTGCCAGCAGTCTTGGACTAGCGGGCCAAGAGACCCAGTACTTC
abundance: many; j_gene: TRBJ2-5; d_gene: .; v_gene: TRBV21-1; CDR3aa: CASIDEVVRKETQYF; CDR3nt: TGTGCCAGCATCGACGAGGTGGTAAGAAAAGAGACCCAGTACTTC